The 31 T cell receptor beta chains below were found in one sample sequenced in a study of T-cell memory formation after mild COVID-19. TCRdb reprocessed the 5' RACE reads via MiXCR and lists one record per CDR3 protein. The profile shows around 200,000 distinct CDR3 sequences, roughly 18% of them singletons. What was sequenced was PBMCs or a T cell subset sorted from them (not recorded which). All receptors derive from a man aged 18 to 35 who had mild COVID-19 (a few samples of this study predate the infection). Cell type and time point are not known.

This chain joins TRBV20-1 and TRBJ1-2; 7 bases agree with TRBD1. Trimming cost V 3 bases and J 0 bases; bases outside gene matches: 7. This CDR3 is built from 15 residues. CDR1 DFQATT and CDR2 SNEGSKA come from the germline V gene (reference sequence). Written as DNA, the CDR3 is TGCAGTGCTAGGGAGGGGACAGTAGCTAACTATGGCTACACCTTC. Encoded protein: CSAREGTVANYGYTF.

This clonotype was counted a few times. The CDR3 sequence is CASSQDPGTAKNIQYF. The DNA for the CDR3 is TGCGCCAGCAGCCAAGATCCCGGGACAGCTAAAAACATTCAGTACTTC. The chain employs TRBV4-1 and TRBJ2-4; 7 bases align to TRBD1. Germline V gene lookup returns CDR1 MGHRA and CDR2 YSYEKL. The junction had 6 bases not matched to a gene; V was cut back by 0 bases and J by 4 bases. This CDR3 region has 16 residues.

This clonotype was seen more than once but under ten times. The CDR3 DNA reads as TGTGCCAGCAGTGATCCACGACAGGGTAACACCGGGGAGCTGTTTTTT. This gives the protein CASSDPRQGNTGELFF. This chain connects TRBV25-1 to TRBJ2-2, with 7 bases matching TRBD1. Germline V gene data show CDR1 as MGHDK and CDR2 as SYGVNS. This CDR3 has 16 amino acids. V lost 3 bases to trimming and J lost 2 bases; unmatched junction nucleotides: 6.

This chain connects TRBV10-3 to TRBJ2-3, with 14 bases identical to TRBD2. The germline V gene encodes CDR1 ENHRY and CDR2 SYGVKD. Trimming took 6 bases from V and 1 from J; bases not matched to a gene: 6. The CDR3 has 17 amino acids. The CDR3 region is CAISRLAGGTGTDTQYF. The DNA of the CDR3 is TGTGCCATCAGCCGACTAGCGGGGGGGACGGGCACAGATACGCAGTATTTT.

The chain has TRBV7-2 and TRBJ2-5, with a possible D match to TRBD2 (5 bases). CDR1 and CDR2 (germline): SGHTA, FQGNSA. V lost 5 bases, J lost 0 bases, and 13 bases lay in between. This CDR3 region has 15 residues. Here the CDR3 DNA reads TGTGCCAGCAGCGACGGACTCGTGTACCAAGAGACCCAGTACTTC. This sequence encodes CASSDGLVYQETQYF.

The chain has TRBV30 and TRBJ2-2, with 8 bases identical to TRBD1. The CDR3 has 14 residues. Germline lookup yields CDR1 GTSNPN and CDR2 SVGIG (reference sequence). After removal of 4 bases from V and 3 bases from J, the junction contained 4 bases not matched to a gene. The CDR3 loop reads CAWTGGADTGELFF. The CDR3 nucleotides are TGTGCCTGGACAGGGGGCGCGGACACCGGGGAGCTGTTTTTT.

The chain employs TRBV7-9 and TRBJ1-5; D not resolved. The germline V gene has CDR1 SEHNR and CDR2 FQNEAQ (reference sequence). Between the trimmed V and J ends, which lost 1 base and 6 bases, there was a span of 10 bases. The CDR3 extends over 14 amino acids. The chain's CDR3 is CASSLGPAGQPQHF. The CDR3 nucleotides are TGTGCCAGCAGCTTAGGGCCAGCGGGTCAGCCCCAGCATTTT.

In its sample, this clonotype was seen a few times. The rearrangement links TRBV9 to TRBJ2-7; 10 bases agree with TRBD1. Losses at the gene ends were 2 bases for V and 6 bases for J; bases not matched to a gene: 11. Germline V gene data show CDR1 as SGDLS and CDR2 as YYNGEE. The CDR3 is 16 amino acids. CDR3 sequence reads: CASSVRRGQGLSEQYF. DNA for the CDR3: TGTGCCAGCAGCGTGAGGAGGGGACAGGGGTTGTCCGAGCAGTACTTC. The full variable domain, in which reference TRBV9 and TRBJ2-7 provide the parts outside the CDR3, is DSGVTQTPKHLITATGQRVTLRCSPRSGDLSVYWYQQSLDQGLQFLIQYYNGEERAKGNILERFSAQQFPDLHSELNLSSLELGDSALYFCASSVRRGQGLSEQYFGPGTRLTVT.

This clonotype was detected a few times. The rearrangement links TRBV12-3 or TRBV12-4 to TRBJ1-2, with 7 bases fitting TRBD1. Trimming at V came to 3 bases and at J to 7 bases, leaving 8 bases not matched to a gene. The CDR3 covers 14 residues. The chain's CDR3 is CASSFQGEAGGYTF. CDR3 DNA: TGTGCCAGCAGTTTCCAGGGGGAAGCGGGTGGCTACACCTTC.

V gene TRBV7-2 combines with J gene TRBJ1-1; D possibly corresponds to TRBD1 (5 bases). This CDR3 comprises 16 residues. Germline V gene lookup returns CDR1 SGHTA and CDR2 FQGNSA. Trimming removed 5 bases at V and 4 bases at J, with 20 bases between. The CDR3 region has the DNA TGTGCCAGCAGCCCAGGCGGGGGGAAGATTTCCACTGAAGCTTTCTTT. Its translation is CASSPGGGKISTEAFF.

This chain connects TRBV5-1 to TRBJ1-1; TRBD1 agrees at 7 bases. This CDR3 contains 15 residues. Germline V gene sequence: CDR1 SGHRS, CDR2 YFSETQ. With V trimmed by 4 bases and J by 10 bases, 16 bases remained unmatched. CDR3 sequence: CASSLSRDDRERAFF. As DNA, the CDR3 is TGCGCCAGCAGCCTCTCCCGAGATGACAGGGAGAGAGCTTTCTTT.

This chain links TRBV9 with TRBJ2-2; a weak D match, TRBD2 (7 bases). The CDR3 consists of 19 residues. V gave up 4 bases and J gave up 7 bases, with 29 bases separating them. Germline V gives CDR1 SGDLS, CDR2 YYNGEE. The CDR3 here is CASSPTLFGGGGRIGELFF. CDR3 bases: TGTGCCAGCAGCCCGACTCTCTTTGGCGGGGGCGGTAGGATCGGGGAGCTGTTTTTT.

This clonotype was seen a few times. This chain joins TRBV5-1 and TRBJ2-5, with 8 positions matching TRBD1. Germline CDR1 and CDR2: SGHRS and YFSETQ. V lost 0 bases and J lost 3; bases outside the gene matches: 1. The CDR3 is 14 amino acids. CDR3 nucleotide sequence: TGCGCCAGCAGCTTGGCAGGGGGCAAAGAGACCCAGTACTTC. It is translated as CASSLAGGKETQYF.

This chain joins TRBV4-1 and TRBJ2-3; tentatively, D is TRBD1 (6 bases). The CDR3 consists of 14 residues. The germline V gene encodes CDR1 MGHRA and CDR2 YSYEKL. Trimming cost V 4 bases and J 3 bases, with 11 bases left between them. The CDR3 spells CASSRQGRTDTQYF. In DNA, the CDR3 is TGCGCCAGCAGCCGCCAGGGGCGTACAGATACGCAGTATTTT.

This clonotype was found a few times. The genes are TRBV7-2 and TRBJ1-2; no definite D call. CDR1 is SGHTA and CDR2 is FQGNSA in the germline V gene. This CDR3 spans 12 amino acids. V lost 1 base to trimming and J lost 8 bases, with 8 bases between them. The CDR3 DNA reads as TGTGCCAGCAGCTTAGTCCCCTCCGGCTACACCTTC. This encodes CASSLVPSGYTF. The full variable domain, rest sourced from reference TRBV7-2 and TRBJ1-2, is GAGVSQSPSNKVTEKGKDVELRCDPISGHTALYWYRQSLGQGLEFLIYFQGNSAPDKSGLPSDRFSAERTGGSVSTLTIQRTQQEDSAVYLCASSLVPSGYTFGSGTRLTVV.

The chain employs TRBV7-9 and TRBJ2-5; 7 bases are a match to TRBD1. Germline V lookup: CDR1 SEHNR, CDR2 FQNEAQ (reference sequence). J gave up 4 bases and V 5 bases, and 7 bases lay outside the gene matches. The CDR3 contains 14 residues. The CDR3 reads CASSLDRAAETQYF. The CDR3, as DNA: TGTGCCAGCAGCCTCGACAGGGCAGCAGAGACCCAGTACTTC.

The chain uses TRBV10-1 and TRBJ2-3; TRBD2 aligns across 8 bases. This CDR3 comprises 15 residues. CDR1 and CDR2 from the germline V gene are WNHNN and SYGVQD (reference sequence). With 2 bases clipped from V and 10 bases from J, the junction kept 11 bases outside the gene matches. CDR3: CASSEQAGALSPQYF. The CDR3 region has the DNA TGCGCCAGCAGTGAGCAAGCGGGGGCCCTTAGTCCGCAGTATTTT.

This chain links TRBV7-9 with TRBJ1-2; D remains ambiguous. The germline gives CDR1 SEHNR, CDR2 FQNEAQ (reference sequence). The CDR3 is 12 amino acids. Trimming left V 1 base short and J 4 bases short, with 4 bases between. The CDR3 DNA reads TGTGCCAGCAGCTTAGTGGGCTATGGCTACACCTTC. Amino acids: CASSLVGYGYTF.

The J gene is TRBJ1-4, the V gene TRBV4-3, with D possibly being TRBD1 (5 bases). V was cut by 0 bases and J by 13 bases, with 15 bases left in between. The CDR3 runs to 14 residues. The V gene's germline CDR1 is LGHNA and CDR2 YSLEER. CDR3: CASSQERQGNPLFF. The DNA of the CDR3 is TGCGCCAGCAGCCAAGAGCGCCAGGGTAATCCACTGTTTTTT.

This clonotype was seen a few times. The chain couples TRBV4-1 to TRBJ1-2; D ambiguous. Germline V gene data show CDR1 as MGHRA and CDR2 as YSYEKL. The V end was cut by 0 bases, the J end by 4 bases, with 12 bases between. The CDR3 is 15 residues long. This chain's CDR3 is CASSQESRQSYGYTF. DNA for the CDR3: TGCGCCAGCAGCCAAGAATCGCGGCAGAGCTATGGCTACACCTTC.

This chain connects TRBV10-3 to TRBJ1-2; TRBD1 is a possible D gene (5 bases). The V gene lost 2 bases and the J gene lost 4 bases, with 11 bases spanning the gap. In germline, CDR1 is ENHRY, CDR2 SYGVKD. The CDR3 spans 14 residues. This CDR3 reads CAISEGRGSYGYTF. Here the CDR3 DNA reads TGTGCCATCAGTGAGGGGCGGGGGAGCTATGGCTACACCTTC.

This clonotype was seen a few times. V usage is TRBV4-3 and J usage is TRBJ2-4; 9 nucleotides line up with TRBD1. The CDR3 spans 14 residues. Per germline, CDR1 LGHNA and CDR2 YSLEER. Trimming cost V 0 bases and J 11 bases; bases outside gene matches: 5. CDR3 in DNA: TGCGCCAGCAGCCAAGAGGCTCGGACAGGGGTTCAGTACTTC. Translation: CASSQEARTGVQYF.

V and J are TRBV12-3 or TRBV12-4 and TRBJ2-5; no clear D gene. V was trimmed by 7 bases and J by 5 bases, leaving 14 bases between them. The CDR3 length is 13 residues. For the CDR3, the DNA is TGTGCCAGCATCAAGAGAACATCGGAGACCCAGTACTTC. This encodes CASIKRTSETQYF.

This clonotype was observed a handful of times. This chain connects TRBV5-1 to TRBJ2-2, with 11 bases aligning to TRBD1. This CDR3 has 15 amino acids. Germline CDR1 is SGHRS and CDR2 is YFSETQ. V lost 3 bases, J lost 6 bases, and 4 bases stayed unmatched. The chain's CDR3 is CASSWTGQGAGELFF. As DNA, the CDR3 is TGCGCCAGCAGCTGGACGGGACAGGGGGCCGGGGAGCTGTTTTTT.

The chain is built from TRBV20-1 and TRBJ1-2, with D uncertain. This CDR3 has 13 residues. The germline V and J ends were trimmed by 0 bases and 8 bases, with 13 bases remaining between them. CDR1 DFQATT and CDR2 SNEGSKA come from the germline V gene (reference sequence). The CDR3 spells CSARDTAEGGYTF. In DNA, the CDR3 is TGCAGTGCTAGAGATACCGCGGAGGGAGGCTACACCTTC.

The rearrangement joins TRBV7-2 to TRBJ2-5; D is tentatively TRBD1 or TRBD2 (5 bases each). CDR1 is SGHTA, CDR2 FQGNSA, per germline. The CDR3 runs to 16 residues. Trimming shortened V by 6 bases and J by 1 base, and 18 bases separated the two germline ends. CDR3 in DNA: TGTGCCAGCAGGGAAAATTCCGGGACCCTCCAAGAGACCCAGTACTTC. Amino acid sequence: CASRENSGTLQETQYF.

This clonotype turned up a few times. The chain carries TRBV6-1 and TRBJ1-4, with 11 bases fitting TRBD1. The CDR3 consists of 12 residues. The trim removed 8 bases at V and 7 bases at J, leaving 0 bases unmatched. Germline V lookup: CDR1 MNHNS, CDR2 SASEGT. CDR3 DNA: TGTGCCAGCGGGACAGGGGGTGAAAAACTGTTTTTT. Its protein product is CASGTGGEKLFF.

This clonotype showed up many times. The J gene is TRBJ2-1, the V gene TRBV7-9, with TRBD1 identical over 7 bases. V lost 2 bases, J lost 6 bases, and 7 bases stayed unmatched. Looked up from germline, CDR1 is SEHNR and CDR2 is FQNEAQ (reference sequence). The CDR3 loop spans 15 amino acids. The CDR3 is CASSLLTGFFNEQFF. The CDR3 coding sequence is TGTGCCAGCAGCTTATTGACAGGGTTTTTCAATGAGCAGTTCTTC.

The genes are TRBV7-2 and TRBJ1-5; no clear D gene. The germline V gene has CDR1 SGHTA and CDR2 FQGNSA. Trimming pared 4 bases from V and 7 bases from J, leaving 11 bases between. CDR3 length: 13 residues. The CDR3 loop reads CASSSGYGQPQHF. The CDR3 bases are TGTGCCAGCAGCTCCGGGTATGGACAGCCCCAGCATTTT.

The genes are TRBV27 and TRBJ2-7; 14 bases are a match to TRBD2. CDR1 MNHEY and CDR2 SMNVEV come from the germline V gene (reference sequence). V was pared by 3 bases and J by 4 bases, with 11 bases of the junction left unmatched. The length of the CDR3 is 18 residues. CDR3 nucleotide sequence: TGTGCCAGCAGTTTGGATTATCAAGGACTAGCGGGAGGTTACGAGCAGTACTTC. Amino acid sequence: CASSLDYQGLAGGYEQYF.

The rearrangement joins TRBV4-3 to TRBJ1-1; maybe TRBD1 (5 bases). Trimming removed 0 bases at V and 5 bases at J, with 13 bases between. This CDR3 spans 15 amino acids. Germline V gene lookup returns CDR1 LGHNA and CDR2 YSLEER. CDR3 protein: CASSQDRGGDTEAFF. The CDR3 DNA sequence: TGCGCCAGCAGCCAAGATCGCGGGGGAGATACTGAAGCTTTCTTT.